The clone carrying this T cell receptor (beta chain) was seen ten or more times. This sample is part of a study of low-dose radiotherapy and immunotherapy resistance in tumors. On the study more broadly: Per fraction, Cohort 2 was given 1 Gy every two weeks, accumulating a total of 13 Gy over 26 weeks.

Time point in this sample: after trial treatment. The treatment is: LDRT plus nivolumab, ipilimumab, low-dose cyclophosphamide and aspirin (RACIN trial). The patients who were eligible all carried advanced solid tumors that lacked tumor-infiltrating lymphocytes, meaning the tumors were TIL-negative. This CDR3 has 12 amino acids. Germline CDR1 reads KGHSH; CDR2 reads LQKENI. Trimming stripped 4 bases from V and 4 bases from J, with 8 bases between. Primers targeting TRAV and TRBV primed first-strand cDNA, covering alpha and beta chains. With a V-primer adapter and a constant-region primer, TCRs were amplified for approximately 19 PCR cycles. TCRdb reanalysed the reads using MiXCR and keeps one entry per CDR3 protein. The table has about 60,000 distinct CDR3 sequences, 20% to 25% seen once.

This TCR was recovered from a male donor with prostate cancer. The source was PBMCs, collected after low-dose radiotherapy plus immunotherapy. The chain joins TRBV18 to TRBJ2-7; D is ambiguous. CDR3 sequence reads: CASSQEFYEQYF. CDR3 coding DNA: TGTGCCAGCTCACAGGAATTTTACGAGCAGTACTTC.